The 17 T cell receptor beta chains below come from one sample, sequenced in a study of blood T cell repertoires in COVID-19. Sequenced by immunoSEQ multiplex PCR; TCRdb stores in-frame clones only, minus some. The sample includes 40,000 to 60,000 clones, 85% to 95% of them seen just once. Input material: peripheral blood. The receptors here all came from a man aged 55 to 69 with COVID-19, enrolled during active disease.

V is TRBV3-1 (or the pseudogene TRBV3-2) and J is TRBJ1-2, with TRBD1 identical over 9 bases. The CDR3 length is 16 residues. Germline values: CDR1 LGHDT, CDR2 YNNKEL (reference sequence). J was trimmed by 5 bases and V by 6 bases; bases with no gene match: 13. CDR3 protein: CASSLPGTGPGYGYTF. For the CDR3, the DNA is TGTGCCAGCAGTCTCCCCGGGACAGGGCCGGGTTATGGCTACACCTTC.

CDR3 loop: CSVNQAGAVAGELFF. The DNA of the CDR3 is TGCAGCGTGAACCAAGCGGGGGCGGTTGCCGGGGAGCTGTTTTTT. The chain carries TRBV29-1 and TRBJ2-2; TRBD2 matches at 8 bases. J gave up 6 bases and V 6 bases, and 12 bases lay outside the gene matches. CDR1 and CDR2 from the germline V gene are SQVTM and ANQGSEA. This CDR3 is built from 15 residues.

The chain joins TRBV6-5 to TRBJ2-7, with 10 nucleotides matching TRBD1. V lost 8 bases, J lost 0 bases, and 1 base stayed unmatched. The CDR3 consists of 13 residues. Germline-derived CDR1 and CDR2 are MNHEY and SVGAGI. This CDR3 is CASGTGDSYEQYF. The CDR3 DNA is TGTGCCAGCGGGACAGGGGACTCCTACGAGCAGTACTTC.

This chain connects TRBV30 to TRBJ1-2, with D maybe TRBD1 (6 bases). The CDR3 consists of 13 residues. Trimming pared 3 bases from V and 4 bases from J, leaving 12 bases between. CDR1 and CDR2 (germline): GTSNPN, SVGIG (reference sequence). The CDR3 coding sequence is TGTGCCTGGAGGAAACAGGGTAGCTATGGCTACACCTTC. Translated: CAWRKQGSYGYTF.

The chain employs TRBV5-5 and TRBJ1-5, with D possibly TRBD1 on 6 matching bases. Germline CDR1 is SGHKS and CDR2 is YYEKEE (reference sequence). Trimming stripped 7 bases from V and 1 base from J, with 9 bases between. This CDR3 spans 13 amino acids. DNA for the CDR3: TGTGCCAGCGGACAGACCAGCAATCAGCCCCAGCATTTT. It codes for CASGQTSNQPQHF.

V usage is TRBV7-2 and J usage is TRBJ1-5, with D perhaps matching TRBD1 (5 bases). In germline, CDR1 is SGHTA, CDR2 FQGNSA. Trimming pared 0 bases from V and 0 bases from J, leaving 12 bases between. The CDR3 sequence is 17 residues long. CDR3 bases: TGTGCCAGCAGCTTAGCGTGGGGGGACTATAGCAATCAGCCCCAGCATTTT. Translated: CASSLAWGDYSNQPQHF.

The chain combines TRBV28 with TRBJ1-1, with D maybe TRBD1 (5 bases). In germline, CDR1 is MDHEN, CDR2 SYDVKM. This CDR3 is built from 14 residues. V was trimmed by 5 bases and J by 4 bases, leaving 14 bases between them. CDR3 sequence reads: CASSPGSSFTEAFF. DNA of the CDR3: TGTGCCAGCAGTCCAGGGTCGAGTTTCACTGAAGCTTTCTTT. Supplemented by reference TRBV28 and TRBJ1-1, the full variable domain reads DVKVTQSSRYLVKRTGEKVFLECVQDMDHENMFWYRQDPGLGLRLIYFSYDVKMKEKGDIPEGYSVSREKKERFSLILESASTNQTSMYLCASSPGSSFTEAFFGQGTRLTVV.

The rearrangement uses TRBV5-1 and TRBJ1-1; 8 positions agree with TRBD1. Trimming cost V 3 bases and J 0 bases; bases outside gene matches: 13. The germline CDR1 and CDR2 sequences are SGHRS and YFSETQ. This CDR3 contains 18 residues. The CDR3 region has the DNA TGCGCCAGCAGCTACCCAGATGGACAGGGAACCATGAACACTGAAGCTTTCTTT. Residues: CASSYPDGQGTMNTEAFF.

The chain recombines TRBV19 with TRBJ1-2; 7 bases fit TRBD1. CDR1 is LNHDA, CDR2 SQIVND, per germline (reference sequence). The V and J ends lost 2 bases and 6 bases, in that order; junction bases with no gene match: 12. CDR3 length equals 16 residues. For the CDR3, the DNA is TGTGCCAGTAGTATATACGTCGATTTGACAGGGAATGGCTACACCTTC. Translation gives CASSIYVDLTGNGYTF.

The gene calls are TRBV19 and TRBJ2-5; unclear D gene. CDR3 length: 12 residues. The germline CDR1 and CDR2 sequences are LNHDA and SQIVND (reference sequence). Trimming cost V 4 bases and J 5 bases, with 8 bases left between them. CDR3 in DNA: TGTGCCAGTAGTACGACCGGGGAGACCCAGTACTTC. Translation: CASSTTGETQYF.

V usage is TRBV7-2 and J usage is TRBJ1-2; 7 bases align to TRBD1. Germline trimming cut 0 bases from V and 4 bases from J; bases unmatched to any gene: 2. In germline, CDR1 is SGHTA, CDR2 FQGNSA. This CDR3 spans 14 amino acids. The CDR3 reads CASSLAPGGYGYTF. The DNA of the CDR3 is TGTGCCAGCAGCTTAGCGCCAGGGGGCTATGGCTACACCTTC. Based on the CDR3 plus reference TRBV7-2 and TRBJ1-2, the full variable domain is GAGVSQSPSNKVTEKGKDVELRCDPISGHTALYWYRQSLGQGLEFLIYFQGNSAPDKSGLPSDRFSAERTGGSVSTLTIQRTQQEDSAVYLCASSLAPGGYGYTFGSGTRLTVV.

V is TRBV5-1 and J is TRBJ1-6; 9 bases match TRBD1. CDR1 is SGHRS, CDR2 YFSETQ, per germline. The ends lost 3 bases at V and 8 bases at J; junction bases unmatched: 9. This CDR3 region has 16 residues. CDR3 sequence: CASSSGQGGGYSPLHF. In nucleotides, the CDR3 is TGCGCCAGCAGCTCGGGACAGGGAGGAGGATATTCACCCCTCCACTTT.

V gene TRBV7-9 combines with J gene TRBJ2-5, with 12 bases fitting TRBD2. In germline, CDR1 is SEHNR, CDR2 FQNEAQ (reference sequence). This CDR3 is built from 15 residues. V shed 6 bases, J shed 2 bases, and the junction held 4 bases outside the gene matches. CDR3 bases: TGTGCCAGCAGTTCAGGACTAGCGGGGCAAGAGACCCAGTACTTC. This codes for CASSSGLAGQETQYF.

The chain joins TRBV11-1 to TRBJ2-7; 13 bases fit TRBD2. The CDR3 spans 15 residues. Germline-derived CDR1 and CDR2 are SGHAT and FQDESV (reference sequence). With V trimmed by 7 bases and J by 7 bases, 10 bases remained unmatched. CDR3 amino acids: CASTQRGLAGREQYF. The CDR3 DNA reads TGTGCCAGCACCCAGAGGGGACTAGCGGGGCGAGAGCAGTACTTC.

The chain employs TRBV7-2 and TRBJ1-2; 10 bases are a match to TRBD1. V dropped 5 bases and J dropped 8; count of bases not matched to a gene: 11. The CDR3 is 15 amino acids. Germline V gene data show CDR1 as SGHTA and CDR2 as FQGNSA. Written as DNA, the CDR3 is TGTGCCAGCAGCACCGGACAGGGGGGCCCGGGCGGCTACACCTTC. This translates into CASSTGQGGPGGYTF.

The CDR3 region is CAWRRLASGNTIYF. CDR3 DNA: TGTGCCTGGAGGCGGCTGGCCTCTGGAAACACCATATATTTT. V and J are TRBV30 and TRBJ1-3; D gene uncertain. CDR3 size: 14 residues. Germline loops: CDR1 GTSNPN, CDR2 SVGIG (reference sequence). V lost 3 bases and J 0 bases, leaving 9 bases between the germline ends.

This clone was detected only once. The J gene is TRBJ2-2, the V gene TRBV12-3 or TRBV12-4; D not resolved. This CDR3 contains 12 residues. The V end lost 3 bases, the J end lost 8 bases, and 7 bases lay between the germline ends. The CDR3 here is CASSLVQGELFF. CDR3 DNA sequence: TGTGCCAGCAGTTTGGTTCAGGGGGAGCTGTTTTTT.